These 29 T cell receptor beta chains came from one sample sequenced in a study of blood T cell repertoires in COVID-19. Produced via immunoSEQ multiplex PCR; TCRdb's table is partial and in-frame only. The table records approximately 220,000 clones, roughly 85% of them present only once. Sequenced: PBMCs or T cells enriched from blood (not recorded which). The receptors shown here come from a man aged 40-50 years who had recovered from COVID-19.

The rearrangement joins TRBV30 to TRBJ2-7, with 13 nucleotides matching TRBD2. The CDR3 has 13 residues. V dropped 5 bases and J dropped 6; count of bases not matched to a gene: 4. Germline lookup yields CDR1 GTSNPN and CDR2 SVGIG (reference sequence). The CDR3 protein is CAWGGLAGSEQYF. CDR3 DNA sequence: TGTGCCTGGGGGGGACTAGCGGGATCCGAGCAGTACTTC.

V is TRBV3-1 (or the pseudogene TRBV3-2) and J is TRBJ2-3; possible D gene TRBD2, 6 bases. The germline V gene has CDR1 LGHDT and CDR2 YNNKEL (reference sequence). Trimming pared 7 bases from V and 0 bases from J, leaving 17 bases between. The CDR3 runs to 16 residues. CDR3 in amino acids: CASMREQVSSTDTQYF. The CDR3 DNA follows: TGTGCCAGCATGCGGGAACAGGTCTCTAGCACAGATACGCAGTATTTT.

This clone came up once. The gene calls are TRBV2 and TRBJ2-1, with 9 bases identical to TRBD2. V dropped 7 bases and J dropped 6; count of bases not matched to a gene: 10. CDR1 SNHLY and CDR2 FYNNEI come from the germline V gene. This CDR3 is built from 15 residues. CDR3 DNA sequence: TGTGCCAGCACAAGACTAGCGGCCGGACTCAATGAGCAGTTCTTC. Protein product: CASTRLAAGLNEQFF. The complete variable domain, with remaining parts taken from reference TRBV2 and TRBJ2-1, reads EPEVTQTPSHQVTQMGQEVILRCVPISNHLYFYWYRQILGQKVEFLVSFYNNEISEKSEIFDDQFSVERPDGSNFTLKIRSTKLEDSAMYFCASTRLAAGLNEQFFGPGTRLTVL.

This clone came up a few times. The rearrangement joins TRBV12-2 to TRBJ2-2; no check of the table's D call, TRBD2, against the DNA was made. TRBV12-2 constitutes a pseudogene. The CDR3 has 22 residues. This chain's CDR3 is CASRLARTAGINIERNTGELFF. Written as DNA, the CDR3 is TGTGCAAGTCGCTTAGCCCGGACCGCGGGGATTAACATAGAACGGAACACCGGGGAGCTGTTTTTT.

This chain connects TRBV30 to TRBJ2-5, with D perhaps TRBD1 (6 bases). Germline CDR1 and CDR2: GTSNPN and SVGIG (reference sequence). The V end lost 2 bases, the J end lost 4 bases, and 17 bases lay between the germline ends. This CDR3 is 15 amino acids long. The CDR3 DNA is TGTGCCTGGAGTCCGACAGGTTACTTCGGAGAGACCCAGTACTTC. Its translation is CAWSPTGYFGETQYF.

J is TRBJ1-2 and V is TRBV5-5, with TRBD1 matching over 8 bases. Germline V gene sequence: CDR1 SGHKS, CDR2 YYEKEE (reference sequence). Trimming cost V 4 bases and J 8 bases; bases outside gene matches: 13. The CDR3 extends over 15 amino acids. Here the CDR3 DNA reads TGTGCCAGCAGCCCCGGGACAGGCCCAGGTTTAGGCTACACCTTC. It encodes CASSPGTGPGLGYTF.

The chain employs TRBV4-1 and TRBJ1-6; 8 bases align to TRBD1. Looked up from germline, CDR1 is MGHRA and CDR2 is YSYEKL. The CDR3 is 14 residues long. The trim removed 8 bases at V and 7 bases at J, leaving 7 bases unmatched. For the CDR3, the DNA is TGCGCCAGCTCTTCCGGACAGGGAAATTCACCCCTCCACTTT. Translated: CASSSGQGNSPLHF.

CDR3 bases: TGTGCCAGCAGCTTCCGAGGGAGGGAATACGAGCAGTACTTC. Amino acids: CASSFRGREYEQYF. The chain uses TRBV5-4 and TRBJ2-7, with 7 nucleotides matching TRBD2. The length of the CDR3 is 14 residues. The germline V gene has CDR1 SGHNT and CDR2 YYREEE (reference sequence). The V and J ends lost 2 bases and 4 bases, in that order; junction bases with no gene match: 6.

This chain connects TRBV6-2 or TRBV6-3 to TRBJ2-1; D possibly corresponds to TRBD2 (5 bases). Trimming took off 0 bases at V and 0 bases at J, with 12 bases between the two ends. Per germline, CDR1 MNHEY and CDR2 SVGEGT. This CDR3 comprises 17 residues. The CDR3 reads CASSYSPAGSSYNEQFF. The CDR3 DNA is TGTGCCAGCAGTTACTCCCCCGCTGGGAGCTCCTACAATGAGCAGTTCTTC.

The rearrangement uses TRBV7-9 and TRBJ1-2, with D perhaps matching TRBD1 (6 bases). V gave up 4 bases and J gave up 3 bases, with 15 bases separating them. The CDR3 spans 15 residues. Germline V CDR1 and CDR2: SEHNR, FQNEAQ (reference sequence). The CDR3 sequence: CASSSRRDIDYGYTF. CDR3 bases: TGTGCCAGCAGCTCCCGAAGGGACATCGACTATGGCTACACCTTC.

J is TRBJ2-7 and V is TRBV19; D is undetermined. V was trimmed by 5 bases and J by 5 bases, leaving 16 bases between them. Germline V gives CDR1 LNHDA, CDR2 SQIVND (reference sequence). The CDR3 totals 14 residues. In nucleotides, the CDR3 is TGTGCCAGTAGTCCGTTCTCAACAAATCACGAGCAGTACTTC. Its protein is CASSPFSTNHEQYF.

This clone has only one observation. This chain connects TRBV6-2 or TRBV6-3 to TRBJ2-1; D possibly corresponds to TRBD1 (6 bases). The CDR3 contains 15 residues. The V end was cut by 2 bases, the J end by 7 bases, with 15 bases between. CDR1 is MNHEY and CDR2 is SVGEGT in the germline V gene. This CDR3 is CASSYDISGANEQFF. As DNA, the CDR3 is TGTGCCAGCAGTTACGACATTTCAGGGGCGAATGAGCAGTTCTTC.

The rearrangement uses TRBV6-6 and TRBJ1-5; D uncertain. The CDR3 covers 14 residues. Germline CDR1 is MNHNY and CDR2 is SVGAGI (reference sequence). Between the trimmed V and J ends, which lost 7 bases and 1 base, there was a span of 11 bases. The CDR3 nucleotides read TGTGCCAGCACCGGGGTGGGGAGCAATCAGCCCCAGCATTTT. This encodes CASTGVGSNQPQHF.

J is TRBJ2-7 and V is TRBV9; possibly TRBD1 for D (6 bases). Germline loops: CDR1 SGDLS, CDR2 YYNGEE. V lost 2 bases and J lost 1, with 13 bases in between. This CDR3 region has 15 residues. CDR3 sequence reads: CASSVEGTRSYEQYF. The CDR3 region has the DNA TGTGCCAGCAGCGTTGAGGGGACACGGTCCTACGAGCAGTACTTC.

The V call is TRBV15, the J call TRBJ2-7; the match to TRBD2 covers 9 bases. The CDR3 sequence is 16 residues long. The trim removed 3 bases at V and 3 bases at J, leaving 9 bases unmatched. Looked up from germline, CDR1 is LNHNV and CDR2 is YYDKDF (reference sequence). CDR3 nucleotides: TGTGCCACCAGCAGCTCCCAGCGGGAGGCCTACTACGAGCAGTACTTC. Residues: CATSSSQREAYYEQYF.

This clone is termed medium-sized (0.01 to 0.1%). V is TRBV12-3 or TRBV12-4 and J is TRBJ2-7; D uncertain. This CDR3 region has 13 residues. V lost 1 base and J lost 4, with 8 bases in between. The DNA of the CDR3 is TGTGCCAGCAGTTTAGGGGCCGATTACGAGCAGTACTTC. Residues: CASSLGADYEQYF.

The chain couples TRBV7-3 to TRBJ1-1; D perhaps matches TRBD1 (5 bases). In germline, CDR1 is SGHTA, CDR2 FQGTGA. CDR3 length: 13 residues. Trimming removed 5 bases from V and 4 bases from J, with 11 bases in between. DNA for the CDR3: TGTGCCAGCAGCCAACAGGAAGGCACTGAAGCTTTCTTT. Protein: CASSQQEGTEAFF.

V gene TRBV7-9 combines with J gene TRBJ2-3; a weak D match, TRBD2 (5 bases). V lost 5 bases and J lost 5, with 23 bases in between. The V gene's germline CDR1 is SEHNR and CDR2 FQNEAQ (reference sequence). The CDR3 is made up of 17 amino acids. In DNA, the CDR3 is TGTGCCAGCAGCACCCCTGAGGTAACGGGGTCTAGAGATACGCAGTATTTT. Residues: CASSTPEVTGSRDTQYF.

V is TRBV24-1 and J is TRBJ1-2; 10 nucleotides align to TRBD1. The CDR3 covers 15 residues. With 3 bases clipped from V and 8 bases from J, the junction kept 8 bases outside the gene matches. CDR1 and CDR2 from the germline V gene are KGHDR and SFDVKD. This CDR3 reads CATSDATGGVRGYTF. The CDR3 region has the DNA TGTGCCACCAGTGATGCGACAGGGGGCGTTAGGGGCTACACCTTC.

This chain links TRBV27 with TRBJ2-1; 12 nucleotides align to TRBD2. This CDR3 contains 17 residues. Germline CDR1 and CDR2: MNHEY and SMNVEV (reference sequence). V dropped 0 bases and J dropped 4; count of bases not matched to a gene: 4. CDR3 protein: CASSLSMGLAGYNEQFF. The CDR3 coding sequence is TGTGCCAGCAGTTTATCGATGGGACTAGCGGGTTACAATGAGCAGTTCTTC.

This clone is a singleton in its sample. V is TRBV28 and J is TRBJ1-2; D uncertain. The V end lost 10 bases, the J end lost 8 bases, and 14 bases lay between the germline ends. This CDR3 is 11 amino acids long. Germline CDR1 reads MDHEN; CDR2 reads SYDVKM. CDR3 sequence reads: CATAGLTGYTF. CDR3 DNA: TGTGCCACCGCCGGACTTACCGGCTACACCTTC.

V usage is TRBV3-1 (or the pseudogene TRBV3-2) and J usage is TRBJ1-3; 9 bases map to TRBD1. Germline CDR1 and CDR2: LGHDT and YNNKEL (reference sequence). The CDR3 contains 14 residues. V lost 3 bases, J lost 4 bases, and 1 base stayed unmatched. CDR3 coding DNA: TGTGCCAGCAGCCACGGGACAGGGGGAAACACCATATATTTT. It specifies CASSHGTGGNTIYF.

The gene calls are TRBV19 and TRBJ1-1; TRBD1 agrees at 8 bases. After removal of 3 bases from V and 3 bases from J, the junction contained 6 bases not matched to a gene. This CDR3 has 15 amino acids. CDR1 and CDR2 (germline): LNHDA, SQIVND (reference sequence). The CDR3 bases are TGTGCCAGTAGTATCCCGGACAGGGCTTACACTGAAGCTTTCTTT. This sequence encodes CASSIPDRAYTEAFF.

The CDR3 protein is CASSLVQIQQPQHF. The CDR3 DNA is TGTGCCAGCAGCCTAGTACAGATACAACAGCCCCAGCATTTT. The chain recombines TRBV7-2 with TRBJ1-5; no reliable D call. This CDR3 is built from 14 residues. Between the trimmed V and J ends, which lost 5 bases and 7 bases, there was a span of 15 bases. Germline-derived CDR1 and CDR2 are SGHTA and FQGNSA.

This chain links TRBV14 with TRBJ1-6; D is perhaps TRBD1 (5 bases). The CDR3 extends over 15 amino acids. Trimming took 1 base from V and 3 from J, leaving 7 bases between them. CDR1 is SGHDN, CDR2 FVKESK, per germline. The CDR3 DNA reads TGTGCCAGCAGCCAAGTAACAGGCTATAATTCACCCCTCCACTTT. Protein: CASSQVTGYNSPLHF.

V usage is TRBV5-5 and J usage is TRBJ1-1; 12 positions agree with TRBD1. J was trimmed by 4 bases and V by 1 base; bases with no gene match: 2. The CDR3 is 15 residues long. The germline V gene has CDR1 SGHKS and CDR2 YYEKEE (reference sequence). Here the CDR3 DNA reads TGTGCCAGCAGCTTGTGGGGACAGGGGGCCACTGAAGCTTTCTTT. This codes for CASSLWGQGATEAFF.

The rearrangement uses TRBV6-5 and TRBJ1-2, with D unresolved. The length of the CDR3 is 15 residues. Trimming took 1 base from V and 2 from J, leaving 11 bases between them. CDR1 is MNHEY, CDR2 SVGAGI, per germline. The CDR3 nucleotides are TGTGCCAGCAGTTACTATAAGGGAGCGAACTATGGCTACACCTTC. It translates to CASSYYKGANYGYTF.

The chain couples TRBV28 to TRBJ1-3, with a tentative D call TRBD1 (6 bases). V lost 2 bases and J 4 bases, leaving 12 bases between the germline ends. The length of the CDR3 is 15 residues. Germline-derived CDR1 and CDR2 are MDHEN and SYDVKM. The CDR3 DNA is TGTGCCAGCAGTTTAGGGGGGGCGCGGGGAAACACCATATATTTT. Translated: CASSLGGARGNTIYF.

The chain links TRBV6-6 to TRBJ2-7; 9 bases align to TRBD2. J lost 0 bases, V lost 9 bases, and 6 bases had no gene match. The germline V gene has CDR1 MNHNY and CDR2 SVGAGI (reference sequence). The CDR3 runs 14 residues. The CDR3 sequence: CASDSGSLSYEQYF. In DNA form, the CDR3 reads TGTGCCAGTGATAGCGGGAGCCTCTCCTACGAGCAGTACTTC.